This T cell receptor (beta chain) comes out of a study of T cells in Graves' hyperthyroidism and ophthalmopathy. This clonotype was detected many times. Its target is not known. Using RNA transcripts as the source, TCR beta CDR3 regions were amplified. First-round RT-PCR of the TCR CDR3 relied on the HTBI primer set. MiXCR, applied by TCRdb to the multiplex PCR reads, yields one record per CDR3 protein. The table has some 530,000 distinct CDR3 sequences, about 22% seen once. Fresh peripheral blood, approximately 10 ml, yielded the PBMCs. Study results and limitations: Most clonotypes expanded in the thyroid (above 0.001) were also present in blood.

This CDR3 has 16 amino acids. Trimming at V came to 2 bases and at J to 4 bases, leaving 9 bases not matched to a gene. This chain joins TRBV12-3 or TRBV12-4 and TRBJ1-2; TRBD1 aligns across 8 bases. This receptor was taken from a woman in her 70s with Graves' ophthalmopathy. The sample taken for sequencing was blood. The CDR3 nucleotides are TGTGCCAGCAGTTTAAGAGTCGGACAGGGAGGCTATGGCTACACCTTC. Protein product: CASSLRVGQGGYGYTF.